These 4 T cell receptor beta chains originate from one sample sequenced in a study of tumor-infiltrating lymphocytes in primary liver carcinoma. Germline DNA was also extracted, and blood RNA was taken from unsorted whole blood. Constant-region priming of around 500 ng total RNA yielded TCR beta cDNA. Libraries covering TCR beta were generated through three nested multiplex PCR rounds (using a slightly modified ARM-PCR). Amplification in the first two PCR rounds was performed using TRBV1-TRBV30 forward primers and a C-beta reverse primer for 9 to 11 cycles each. A single record per CDR3 protein comes from TCRdb applying MiXCR to the multiplex PCR reads. This sample has about 300,000 distinct CDR3 sequences, with 60% to 80% found just once. Sequencing input: peripheral blood. The receptors derive from a man between 35 and 55 years old with primary liver carcinoma and hepatitis B virus infection.

This clonotype was picked up many times. V is TRBV12-3 or TRBV12-4 and J is TRBJ2-2; possible D gene TRBD2, 5 bases. This CDR3 spans 13 amino acids. The V and J ends lost 6 bases and 7 bases respectively, with 12 bases between them. The CDR3 region is CASRRTGIGELFF. In nucleotides, the CDR3 is TGTGCCAGCAGACGCACCGGGATCGGGGAGCTGTTTTTT.

The count of this clonotype is one. This may be a read error, as it is one base from a much larger clone. The chain couples TRBV5-5 to TRBJ1-1; D ambiguous. This CDR3 has 13 amino acids. Germline CDR1 and CDR2: SGHKS and YYEKEE (reference sequence). Trimming left V 4 bases short and J 4 bases short, with 11 bases between. The CDR3 loop is CASSRAGITEAFF. The CDR3 DNA is TGTGCCAGCAGCCGGGCGGGGATCACTGAAGCTTTCTTT.

To note about this clonotype: A single base separates this from a much larger clone, so it may be a read error. The chain is built from TRBV6-5 and TRBJ2-3; D ambiguous. CDR1 and CDR2 (germline): MNHEY, SVGAGI. The CDR3 has 14 residues. DNA of the CDR3: TGTGCCAGCAGTTACTCGGGTTCCACAGATGCGCAGTATTTT. It encodes CASSYSGSTDAQYF.

A word on this clonotype: A much larger clone differs by one base, so this may be a read error. The chain couples TRBV6-2 or TRBV6-3 to TRBJ1-5, with 9 bases identical to TRBD1. V was pared by 10 bases and J by 0 bases, with 10 bases of the junction left unmatched. CDR1 and CDR2 from the germline V gene are MNHEY and SVGEGT. CDR3 length: 16 residues. The CDR3 sequence: CANRTGQGLSNQPQHF. The CDR3 bases are TGTGCCAACAGGACCGGACAGGGGCTTAGCAATCAGCCCCAGCATTTT.